This entry lists 24 T cell receptor beta chains sequenced from one sample in a study of regulatory T cells in long-lasting Graves disease. The time point denotes: persistent/refractory GD, antithyroid drugs over 5 years with positive TRAb. RNA from PBMCs was the source of the TCR library. Through Arm-PCR of CDR3 regions and iRepertoire HTBI primers, TCR beta libraries were built. TCRdb re-called the multiplex PCR reads through MiXCR, storing one row per CDR3 protein. The data hold fewer than 450,000 distinct CDR3 sequences, with around 22% observed a single time. The input for sequencing was peripheral blood mononuclear cells (PBMCs), taken when the disease was refractory, from a patient treated with antithyroid drugs. These receptors were collected from a female donor with Graves disease.

The rearrangement joins TRBV6-2 or TRBV6-3 to TRBJ1-5; D may be TRBD1 (5 bases). There are 15 residues in the CDR3. The germline CDR1 and CDR2 sequences are MNHEY and SVGEGT. Deletions cut 5 bases from V and 0 bases from J, with 11 bases between. CDR3 residues: CASSERQISNQPQHF. In nucleotides, the CDR3 is TGTGCCAGCAGTGAACGACAGATTAGCAATCAGCCCCAGCATTTT.

Points on this clonotype: Just one base apart from a much larger clone, this may be a read error. The J gene is TRBJ1-1, the V gene TRBV7-2, with 7 bases that match TRBD1. The CDR3 sequence is 14 residues long. CDR1 is SGHTA and CDR2 is FQGNSA in the germline V gene. V shed 6 bases and J 4 bases; nucleotides not matched to a gene: 8. CDR3 sequence (DNA): TGTGCCAGCAGACCCGCAGGGGACAGCACTGAAGCTTTCTTT. It codes for CASRPAGDSTEAFF. Drawing the rest from reference TRBV7-2 and TRBJ1-1, the complete variable domain is GAGVSQSPSNKVTEKGKDVELRCDPISGHTALYWYRQSLGQGLEFLIYFQGNSAPDKSGLPSDRFSAERTGGSVSTLTIQRTQQEDSAVYLCASRPAGDSTEAFFGQGTRLTVV.

This clonotype was seen repeatedly, ten times or more. This chain links TRBV6-1 with TRBJ2-7; no clear D. This CDR3 has 13 amino acids. Trimming pared 7 bases from V and 6 bases from J, leaving 16 bases between. The germline CDR1 and CDR2 sequences are MNHNS and SASEGT. The CDR3 region has the DNA TGTGCCAGCACCAACCCCGTGGATGGCGAGCAGTACTTC. Translation gives CASTNPVDGEQYF.

The chain couples TRBV29-1 to TRBJ1-2; D ambiguous. This CDR3 has 11 amino acids. The ends were cut back, 3 bases at V and 8 bases at J, with 10 bases in the middle. CDR1 SQVTM and CDR2 ANQGSEA come from the germline V gene. CDR3 in DNA: TGCAGCGTTGACGTTGGACTCGGCTACACCTTC. Translation: CSVDVGLGYTF. The whole variable domain, filled in from reference TRBV29-1 and TRBJ1-2, reads SAVISQKPSRDICQRGTSLTIQCQVDSQVTMMFWYRQQPGQSLTLIATANQGSEATYESGFVIDKFPISRPNLTFSTLTVSNMSPEDSSIYLCSVDVGLGYTFGSGTRLTVV.

This clonotype was recorded a few times. V gene TRBV5-1 combines with J gene TRBJ1-5; TRBD1 agrees at 7 bases. The junction had 6 bases not matched to a gene; V was cut back by 0 bases and J by 6 bases. Germline CDR1 SGHRS, CDR2 YFSETQ. This CDR3 region has 15 residues. The CDR3 DNA reads as TGCGCCAGCAGCTTGGCAACAGGGGTCGGTCAGCCCCAGCATTTT. Residues: CASSLATGVGQPQHF.

About this clonotype: In this CDR3 the conserved last residue, phenylalanine or tryptophan, is missing, so a read error is likely. The chain recombines TRBV20-1 with TRBJ2-7, with 8 bases lining up with TRBD2. With V trimmed by 6 bases and J by 2 bases, 6 bases remained unmatched. The CDR3 covers 13 residues. Germline V lookup: CDR1 DFQATT, CDR2 SNEGSKA (reference sequence). As DNA, the CDR3 is TGCAGTGCGCAAGCGGGAGTGGCCTACGAGCAGTACTAC. It encodes CSAQAGVAYEQYY.

The chain joins TRBV11-2 to TRBJ2-5, with 8 bases fitting TRBD1. Trimming took 8 bases from V and 1 from J; bases not matched to a gene: 6. Germline CDR1 reads SGHAT; CDR2 reads FQNNGV. The CDR3 length is 14 residues. The CDR3 nucleotides read TGTGCCAGCGGAACACAGGGGGTCCAAGAGACCCAGTACTTC. Amino acids: CASGTQGVQETQYF.

This clonotype appeared a few times. The chain is built from TRBV20-1 and TRBJ1-1, with a possible D match to TRBD1 (6 bases). Germline V gene lookup returns CDR1 DFQATT and CDR2 SNEGSKA (reference sequence). V dropped 2 bases and J dropped 7 bases, with 20 bases sitting between them. This CDR3 has 15 amino acids. The CDR3 reads CSARSRGRDSLEAFF. DNA for the CDR3: TGCAGTGCTAGATCCCGGGGGCGCGACAGCCTTGAAGCTTTCTTT.

The V gene is TRBV7-8, the J gene TRBJ1-2; 7 positions agree with TRBD1. The V and J ends lost 4 bases and 8 bases, in that order; junction bases with no gene match: 7. The CDR3 is 13 residues long. Germline values: CDR1 SGHVS, CDR2 FQNEAQ. CDR3 amino acids: CASSSNRGGGYTF. CDR3 DNA: TGTGCCAGCAGCTCAAACAGGGGCGGCGGCTACACCTTC.

The gene calls are TRBV20-1 and TRBJ1-1; D call uncertain. In germline, CDR1 is DFQATT, CDR2 SNEGSKA (reference sequence). This CDR3 is 14 amino acids long. Trimming left V 3 bases short and J 5 bases short, with 16 bases between. CDR3 sequence: CSASLGKGKTEAFF. The CDR3 coding sequence is TGCAGTGCTAGTTTGGGGAAGGGAAAAACTGAAGCTTTCTTT.

Only a few counts were recorded for this clonotype. V usage is TRBV28 and J usage is TRBJ2-1; 11 bases are shared with TRBD2. Per germline, CDR1 MDHEN and CDR2 SYDVKM. CDR3 length: 14 amino acids. J gave up 2 bases and V 8 bases, and 2 bases lay outside the gene matches. The CDR3 is CASVSGGAYNEQFF. The CDR3 DNA reads TGTGCCAGCGTTAGCGGGGGGGCCTACAATGAGCAGTTCTTC.

The chain recombines TRBV27 with TRBJ1-3; 9 bases are a match to TRBD1. V was pared by 6 bases and J by 3 bases, with 6 bases of the junction left unmatched. CDR3 length: 15 amino acids. The germline V gene has CDR1 MNHEY and CDR2 SMNVEV (reference sequence). CDR3 protein: CASSLGQGGGNTIYF. DNA of the CDR3: TGTGCCAGCAGCTTGGGACAGGGTGGTGGAAACACCATATATTTT.

The J gene is TRBJ2-4, the V gene TRBV2; possibly TRBD2 for D (6 bases). The CDR3 spans 15 residues. The ends were cut back, 4 bases at V and 2 bases at J, with 12 bases in the middle. Germline V CDR1 and CDR2: SNHLY, FYNNEI. The CDR3 coding sequence is TGTGCCAGCAGTGTCGAACGGGGGTCCAAAAACATTCAGTACTTC. Translated, it gives CASSVERGSKNIQYF.

The chain has TRBV12-3 or TRBV12-4 and TRBJ1-1, with 8 bases fitting TRBD1. The CDR3 consists of 15 residues. The junction had 2 bases not matched to a gene; V was cut back by 1 base and J by 1 base. The chain's CDR3 is CASSLVTGENTEAFF. In DNA form, the CDR3 reads TGTGCCAGCAGTTTAGTGACAGGGGAGAACACTGAAGCTTTCTTT.

This clonotype was counted many times. The CDR3 coding sequence is TGTGCCAGCAGTCCGCAACCACTGTGGGGGAGTGGCGGGGAGCTGTTTTTT. Translated: CASSPQPLWGSGGELFF. The V and J genes are TRBV2 and TRBJ2-2; D is perhaps TRBD1 or TRBD2 (5 bases each). Germline V gives CDR1 SNHLY, CDR2 FYNNEI. V shed 5 bases and J shed 7 bases, with 23 bases lying between them. CDR3 length equals 17 residues.

There are many counts of this clonotype. The chain links TRBV7-2 to TRBJ2-7; 8 nucleotides match TRBD2. CDR3 length: 17 residues. Germline values: CDR1 SGHTA, CDR2 FQGNSA. The ends lost 0 bases at V and 7 bases at J; junction bases unmatched: 14. The CDR3 sequence is CASSLALLLTGGWEQYF. Here the CDR3 DNA reads TGTGCCAGCAGCTTAGCGCTTCTCTTAACGGGAGGGTGGGAGCAGTACTTC.

The rearrangement joins TRBV10-3 to TRBJ2-7; D is undetermined. V dropped 0 bases and J dropped 7 bases, with 22 bases sitting between them. Germline CDR1 and CDR2: ENHRY and SYGVKD. The CDR3 covers 17 residues. CDR3 loop: CAISESRWSTPHWEQYF. The CDR3 DNA follows: TGTGCCATCAGTGAGTCAAGGTGGTCAACGCCCCACTGGGAGCAGTACTTC.

This clonotype was detected only a few times. The gene calls are TRBV6-2 or TRBV6-3 and TRBJ2-2; D could derive from TRBD1 or TRBD2 (5 bases each). Per the germline V gene, CDR1 is MNHEY and CDR2 is SVGEGT. V lost 5 bases to trimming and J lost 5 bases, with 15 bases between them. The CDR3 extends over 15 amino acids. The CDR3 sequence is CASSEGTTDTGELFF. The CDR3 nucleotides are TGTGCCAGCAGTGAGGGAACGACAGATACCGGGGAGCTGTTTTTT.

The chain recombines TRBV11-2 with TRBJ2-4; perhaps TRBD1 as D (5 bases). This CDR3 region has 15 residues. Germline CDR1 is SGHAT and CDR2 is FQNNGV. V dropped 4 bases and J dropped 6 bases, with 16 bases sitting between them. CDR3 nucleotides: TGTGCCAGCAGCTCCTACTTCGACAGCTCAAACATTCAGTACTTC. Translating it yields CASSSYFDSSNIQYF. Drawing the rest from reference TRBV11-2 and TRBJ2-4, the complete variable domain is EAGVAQSPRYKIIEKRQSVAFWCNPISGHATLYWYQQILGQGPKLLIQFQNNGVVDDSQLPKDRFSAERLKGVDSTLKIQPAKLEDSAVYLCASSSYFDSSNIQYFGAGTRLSVL.

The J gene is TRBJ2-3, the V gene TRBV7-9, with TRBD1 matching over 10 bases. The germline CDR1 and CDR2 sequences are SEHNR and FQNEAQ (reference sequence). V lost 5 bases and J lost 4; bases outside the gene matches: 9. The length of the CDR3 is 16 residues. CDR3 region: CASSVPGQGIADTQYF. CDR3 DNA: TGTGCCAGCAGCGTTCCGGGACAGGGGATCGCAGATACGCAGTATTTT.

CDR3 in amino acids: CAIRGEGNQPQHF. The CDR3, as DNA: TGTGCCATCAGGGGGGAAGGGAATCAGCCCCAGCATTTT. The chain carries TRBV10-3 and TRBJ1-5; a weak D match, TRBD1 (5 bases). There are 13 residues in the CDR3. Trimming took 6 bases from V and 4 from J, leaving 10 bases between them. CDR1 and CDR2 from the germline V gene are ENHRY and SYGVKD.

This clonotype was seen many times. The rearrangement joins TRBV20-1 to TRBJ2-5; TRBD1 agrees at 7 bases. Germline V CDR1 and CDR2: DFQATT, SNEGSKA (reference sequence). V gave up 1 base and J gave up 2 bases; unmatched junction bases: 1. The CDR3 has 13 amino acids. This chain's CDR3 is CSARAGGQETQYF. The DNA of the CDR3 is TGCAGTGCTAGAGCAGGGGGACAAGAGACCCAGTACTTC.

This clonotype was recorded at least ten times. A read error may account for a junction end that differs from germline. The genes are TRBV2 and TRBJ2-3; 10 positions agree with TRBD2. The CDR3 runs to 16 residues. Germline-derived CDR1 and CDR2 are SNHLY and FYNNEI. Here the CDR3 DNA reads TGTGCCAGCAACTTCCAGGGACTAGCGCCCGCAGATACGCAATATTTT. This sequence encodes CASNFQGLAPADTQYF.

The chain joins TRBV24-1 to TRBJ1-5; weak D call: TRBD1 (6 bases). The V gene lost 9 bases and the J gene lost 7 bases, with 27 bases spanning the gap. The CDR3 is 17 amino acids. The V gene's germline CDR1 is KGHDR and CDR2 SFDVKD. The CDR3 DNA reads as TGTGCCACCCCGTACACCGCCTCCCCCGGGGGCCGACAGCCCCAGCATTTT. Translated, it gives CATPYTASPGGRQPQHF.